Each of the 31 T cell receptor beta chains below was sequenced from the same sample in a study of identical twins. Using its own MiXCR run on the 5' RACE reads, TCRdb lists one record per CDR3 protein. The repertoire holds about 890,000 distinct CDR3 sequences, with 9% to 15% as singletons. This same sample was also part of a study on yellow fever vaccine responses in identical twins.

Sequencing was done on a sample of PBMCs. The receptor source for this set is a woman aged 18-29 years in good health.

Concerning this clonotype itself: Its ends do not fully match the called genes, so a read error is possible. The CDR3 loop is CASSFSETSNNGQFF. CDR3 bases: TGTGCCAGCAGCTTTAGTGAGACTAGCAACAATGGGCAGTTCTTC. The genes are TRBV7-9 and TRBJ2-1; 7 bases fit TRBD2. The CDR3 spans 15 residues. Germline values: CDR1 SEHNR, CDR2 FQNEAQ (reference sequence).

This clonotype appeared a few times. The rearrangement joins TRBV12-3 or TRBV12-4 to TRBJ2-3; tentative D call: TRBD1 (5 bases). V lost 0 bases to trimming and J lost 5 bases, with 12 bases between them. The CDR3 is 15 residues long. CDR3 sequence (DNA): TGTGCCAGCAGTTTAGCGGCAGGGATAGGAGATACGCAGTATTTT. Translating gives CASSLAAGIGDTQYF.

This clonotype was seen a handful of times. The chain combines TRBV7-3 with TRBJ2-3, with 16 bases that match TRBD2. This CDR3 comprises 16 residues. The J segment lost 4 bases and the V segment lost 5 bases, leaving 3 bases of the junction unmatched. Germline-derived CDR1 and CDR2 are SGHTA and FQGTGA. In DNA form, the CDR3 reads TGTGCCAGCAGCATGGGACTAGCGGGAGGGGCAGATACGCAGTATTTT. Amino acid sequence: CASSMGLAGGADTQYF.

The chain joins TRBV7-2 to TRBJ2-7; no reliable D call. The CDR3 has 12 residues. Trimming shortened V by 6 bases and J by 7 bases, and 13 bases separated the two germline ends. CDR1 and CDR2 (germline): SGHTA, FQGNSA. The CDR3 DNA is TGTGCCAGCAGTCTCCCGGTGGGAGAGCAGTACTTC. Protein: CASSLPVGEQYF.

This clonotype was observed many times. The chain has TRBV24-1 and TRBJ2-3; D unclear. The germline V and J ends were trimmed by 3 bases and 0 bases, with 9 bases remaining between them. Looked up from germline, CDR1 is KGHDR and CDR2 is SFDVKD. This CDR3 spans 15 amino acids. The CDR3 here is CATSDPRSSTDTQYF. DNA of the CDR3: TGTGCCACCAGTGATCCGCGCTCTAGCACAGATACGCAGTATTTT.

The chain employs TRBV11-2 and TRBJ2-4; 7 bases match TRBD2. Germline CDR1 and CDR2: SGHAT and FQNNGV. The CDR3 covers 13 residues. The V segment lost 5 bases and the J segment 6 bases; nucleotides outside the gene matches: 4. CDR3 residues: CASSEGRANIQYF. The CDR3 region has the DNA TGTGCCAGCAGCGAAGGGAGGGCAAACATTCAGTACTTC.

The V call is TRBV20-1, the J call TRBJ2-7; possible D gene TRBD2, 6 bases. Looked up from germline, CDR1 is DFQATT and CDR2 is SNEGSKA (reference sequence). V shed 6 bases and J shed 4 bases, with 22 bases lying between them. The length of the CDR3 is 15 residues. In DNA form, the CDR3 reads TGCAGTGCGGATTTGTTGCGGGACCCAAAATACGAGCAGTACTTC. It codes for CSADLLRDPKYEQYF.

This clonotype has only a few counts. The chain combines TRBV11-3 with TRBJ2-3; D tentatively reads TRBD1 or TRBD2 (5 bases each). Germline loops: CDR1 SGHNT, CDR2 YENEEA. CDR3 length: 15 residues. The V end was cut by 0 bases, the J end by 6 bases, with 13 bases between. The CDR3 DNA sequence: TGTGCCAGCAGCTTAGATTTTCGGGGCCCGGATACGCAGTATTTT. Protein product: CASSLDFRGPDTQYF.

In this sample, this clonotype turned up a few times. The chain joins TRBV5-1 to TRBJ1-1; 10 bases agree with TRBD1. Germline-derived CDR1 and CDR2 are SGHRS and YFSETQ. The length of the CDR3 is 17 residues. Trimming at V came to 2 bases and at J to 0 bases, leaving 7 bases not matched to a gene. Here the CDR3 DNA reads TGCGCCAGCAGCTTAGGGACAGGGGAACCCTTGAACACTGAAGCTTTCTTT. Amino acids: CASSLGTGEPLNTEAFF.

The chain joins TRBV2 to TRBJ2-7, with TRBD1 matching 7 bases. Germline loops: CDR1 SNHLY, CDR2 FYNNEI. J gave up 2 bases and V 6 bases, and 10 bases lay outside the gene matches. This CDR3 has 15 residues. In nucleotides, the CDR3 is TGTGCCAGCAGGAGGACGGGACAGAGAACCTACGAGCAGTACTTC. Protein sequence: CASRRTGQRTYEQYF.

The chain links TRBV11-1 to TRBJ1-2, with a tentative D call TRBD1 (5 bases). Germline-derived CDR1 and CDR2 are SGHAT and FQDESV (reference sequence). The germline V and J ends were trimmed by 3 bases and 1 base, with 21 bases remaining between them. This CDR3 is 18 amino acids long. The CDR3 loop is CASSFPRRRTGVNYGYTF. The DNA for the CDR3 is TGTGCCAGCAGCTTCCCTCGACGGAGGACGGGGGTTAACTATGGCTACACCTTC.

The V call is TRBV5-1, the J call TRBJ1-6; D call uncertain. Trimming left V 0 bases short and J 1 base short, with 8 bases between. Germline V gives CDR1 SGHRS, CDR2 YFSETQ. This CDR3 is 16 amino acids long. The CDR3 loop is CASSLDGVSYNSPLHF. The CDR3 nucleotides read TGCGCCAGCAGCTTGGATGGGGTATCCTATAATTCACCCCTCCACTTT.

In its sample, this clonotype was seen a few times. The gene calls are TRBV20-1 and TRBJ2-1; no firm D call. V was cut by 6 bases and J by 3 bases, with 15 bases left in between. The CDR3 length is 14 residues. Germline V gene lookup returns CDR1 DFQATT and CDR2 SNEGSKA (reference sequence). CDR3 coding DNA: TGCAGTGCCGTCTCCCAGATGGGCTACAATGAGCAGTTCTTC. This translates into CSAVSQMGYNEQFF.

This clonotype was observed a few times. The V call is TRBV6-4, the J call TRBJ2-2; D is unresolved. The germline gives CDR1 MRHNA, CDR2 SNTAGT. Trimming removed 0 bases from V and 6 bases from J, with 2 bases in between. The CDR3 extends over 12 amino acids. The CDR3 coding sequence is TGTGCCAGCAGTGACTCTCCCGGGGAGCTGTTTTTT. Its protein product is CASSDSPGELFF.

This clonotype was found a few times. The chain uses TRBV10-1 and TRBJ2-7; D is uncertain. V was clipped by 9 bases and J by 4 bases, with 10 bases between them. This CDR3 region has 11 residues. The germline gives CDR1 WNHNN, CDR2 SYGVQD (reference sequence). The CDR3, as DNA: TGCGCCAGACCGGACCTTTACGAGCAGTACGTC. As protein: CARPDLYEQYV.

This chain uses TRBV7-9 with TRBJ2-1, with 11 bases that match TRBD2. CDR1 is SEHNR and CDR2 is FQNEAQ in the germline V gene (reference sequence). V trimming: 5 bases; J trimming: 10 bases; junction bases outside the gene matches: 10. This CDR3 region has 15 residues. The CDR3 sequence is CASSPLAGVQKEQFF. In nucleotides, the CDR3 is TGTGCCAGCAGCCCACTAGCGGGGGTCCAAAAAGAGCAGTTCTTC. Together with reference TRBV7-9 and TRBJ2-1, the CDR3 gives the full variable domain: DTGVSQNPRHKITKRGQNVTFRCDPISEHNRLYWYRQTLGQGPEFLTYFQNEAQLEKSRLLSDRFSAERPKGSFSTLEIQRTEQGDSAMYLCASSPLAGVQKEQFFGPGTRLTVL.

This clonotype was counted only a few times. The rearrangement uses TRBV21-1 and TRBJ1-5; the DNA was not used to check the table's D call, TRBD1. TRBV21-1 is noted as a pseudogene. CDR3 length: 17 residues. CDR3 region: CASIDGGQGVSLQPQHF. The CDR3 region has the DNA TGTGCCAGCATCGATGGGGGACAGGGCGTTTCTCTTCAGCCCCAGCATTTT.

This clonotype was counted at least ten times. The rearrangement uses TRBV5-1 and TRBJ1-2; D is uncertain. Germline V gives CDR1 SGHRS, CDR2 YFSETQ. Trimming left V 0 bases short and J 0 bases short, with 6 bases between. The CDR3 is 14 residues long. CDR3 in amino acids: CASSLGVANYGYTF. In nucleotides, the CDR3 is TGCGCCAGCAGCTTGGGGGTGGCTAACTATGGCTACACCTTC.

This clonotype came up many times. This chain connects TRBV7-8 to TRBJ2-2, with D perhaps TRBD1 (5 bases). CDR1 SGHVS and CDR2 FQNEAQ come from the germline V gene. This CDR3 spans 13 amino acids. The germline V and J ends were trimmed by 7 bases and 6 bases, with 12 bases remaining between them. This CDR3 is CASTNPGPGELFF. The CDR3 bases are TGTGCCAGCACCAATCCAGGGCCCGGGGAGCTGTTTTTT.

The CDR3 here is CASRGWGSSRTGATEAFF. The CDR3 DNA reads as TGCGCCAGCAGAGGTTGGGGTTCCTCCCGGACAGGGGCCACTGAAGCTTTCTTT. The chain recombines TRBV10-2 with TRBJ1-1; 9 bases map to TRBD1. CDR3 length: 18 amino acids. The germline V gene encodes CDR1 WSHSY and CDR2 SAAADI. The trim removed 6 bases at V and 4 bases at J, leaving 18 bases unmatched.

This clonotype showed up just a few times. The chain combines TRBV5-6 with TRBJ2-1; D is perhaps TRBD1 (6 bases). Trimming cost V 2 bases and J 8 bases, with 11 bases left between them. Germline V gene data show CDR1 as SGHDT and CDR2 as YYEEEE. CDR3 length equals 13 residues. This chain's CDR3 is CASSFGGGDEQFF. The CDR3 DNA sequence: TGTGCCAGCAGCTTTGGGGGCGGAGATGAGCAGTTCTTC.

V and J are TRBV7-9 and TRBJ2-1; perhaps TRBD2 as D (5 bases). The CDR3 runs to 13 residues. V was shortened by 5 bases and J by 11 bases, with 16 bases between the two germline ends. Germline V gives CDR1 SEHNR, CDR2 FQNEAQ (reference sequence). CDR3 in DNA: TGTGCCAGCAGCCTACTAGTTTTTACCCAGCAGTTCTTC. As protein: CASSLLVFTQQFF.

The V gene is TRBV29-1, the J gene TRBJ2-2; D remains unclear. V dropped 7 bases and J dropped 3 bases, with 9 bases sitting between them. The CDR3 sequence is 12 residues long. Germline values: CDR1 SQVTM, CDR2 ANQGSEA. The chain's CDR3 is CSAASYTGELFF. In DNA form, the CDR3 reads TGCAGCGCTGCTTCGTACACCGGGGAGCTGTTTTTT.

This clonotype has more than one count but fewer than ten. The genes are TRBV2 and TRBJ2-2; 9 bases align to TRBD1. The CDR3 is made up of 15 amino acids. After removal of 4 bases from V and 3 bases from J, the junction contained 3 bases not matched to a gene. Germline V gene sequence: CDR1 SNHLY, CDR2 FYNNEI. The CDR3 coding sequence is TGTGCCAGCAGTGGACAGGGGGTCGACACCGGGGAGCTGTTTTTT. Amino acid sequence: CASSGQGVDTGELFF.

This clonotype was detected ten times or more. The gene calls are TRBV3-1 and TRBJ1-5; 7 nucleotides line up with TRBD1. CDR1 LGHDT and CDR2 YNNKEL come from the germline V gene (reference sequence). After removal of 4 bases from V and 7 bases from J, the junction contained 10 bases not matched to a gene. CDR3 size: 15 residues. CDR3 residues: CASSPSTGYGQPQHF. CDR3 DNA sequence: TGTGCCAGCAGCCCGTCGACAGGGTATGGGCAGCCCCAGCATTTT.

The V and J genes are TRBV7-3 and TRBJ2-1; D possibly corresponds to TRBD2 (6 bases). Trimming shortened V by 4 bases and J by 5 bases, and 15 bases separated the two germline ends. Germline CDR1 is SGHTA and CDR2 is FQGTGA. CDR3 length: 15 residues. The CDR3 reads CASSWGGGRDNEQFF. As DNA, the CDR3 is TGTGCCAGCAGCTGGGGAGGCGGCCGGGACAATGAGCAGTTCTTC.

The chain links TRBV20-1 to TRBJ2-7; perhaps TRBD2 as D (5 bases). Deletions cut 5 bases from V and 5 bases from J, with 22 bases between. Germline loops: CDR1 DFQATT, CDR2 SNEGSKA (reference sequence). The CDR3 consists of 15 residues. CDR3 bases: TGCAGTGCTCGCCTAGGGAGCTCGTTGGTTGACGAGCAGTACTTC. This codes for CSARLGSSLVDEQYF.

The V call is TRBV4-1, the J call TRBJ1-2, with D perhaps matching TRBD1 (5 bases). The CDR3 is 15 residues long. The V and J ends lost 1 base and 3 bases respectively, with 12 bases between them. Germline CDR1 MGHRA, CDR2 YSYEKL. CDR3 nucleotides: TGCGCCAGCAGCCAAGCTGGCAGGGCACACTATGGCTACACCTTC. It is translated as CASSQAGRAHYGYTF.

This chain connects TRBV2 to TRBJ2-3, with TRBD2 matching over 12 bases. The CDR3 is 15 residues long. Germline V gives CDR1 SNHLY, CDR2 FYNNEI. Trimming cost V 7 bases and J 2 bases; bases outside gene matches: 4. The CDR3 loop is CASILAGGLTDTQYF. Here the CDR3 DNA reads TGTGCCAGCATTCTAGCGGGAGGGCTCACAGATACGCAGTATTTT.

This chain uses TRBV14 with TRBJ1-1, with D maybe TRBD1 (6 bases). The CDR3 has 17 amino acids. V lost 3 bases, J lost 3 bases, and 20 bases lay in between. The V gene's germline CDR1 is SGHDN and CDR2 FVKESK. CDR3 DNA sequence: TGTGCCAGCAGCCAGAACTACGGTCCAGGGGTTTACACTGAAGCTTTCTTT. Protein product: CASSQNYGPGVYTEAFF.

This clonotype was seen a handful of times. J is TRBJ2-1 and V is TRBV20-1; 7 bases map to TRBD1. The J segment lost 0 bases and the V segment lost 1 base, leaving 12 bases of the junction unmatched. Germline V gene lookup returns CDR1 DFQATT and CDR2 SNEGSKA (reference sequence). This CDR3 has 18 residues. CDR3 sequence reads: CSARVVRKGASSYNEQFF. For the CDR3, the DNA is TGCAGTGCTAGAGTAGTAAGGAAGGGGGCGAGCTCCTACAATGAGCAGTTCTTC.